This is a list of T cell receptor beta chains from one sample in a study of blood T cell repertoires in COVID-19. Produced via immunoSEQ multiplex PCR; TCRdb's table is partial and in-frame only. Of roughly 49,000 clones listed, 65% to 85% are singletons. The sequencing input was peripheral blood. These receptor sequences come from a man aged 40-50 years with acute or convalescent COVID-19. The conserved cysteine and the conserved F or W are not part of the CDR3 here. Each record gives: J gene, V gene, CDR3 protein.

TRBJ2-1 TRBV5-1 ASTPGGQGATEQF
TRBJ1-4 TRBV18 ASSRGEKLF
TRBJ1-3 TRBV19 ASRQGYTIY
TRBJ1-2 TRBV19 ASSGQGGGYT
TRBJ1-4 TRBV19 ASSTHHEKLF
TRBJ1-3 TRBV10-2 ASSVAGNPGNTIY
TRBJ2-7 TRBV5-6 ASSWEGPLSYEQY
TRBJ2-1 TRBV5-6 ASSNSGQGYSYNEQF
TRBJ2-2 TRBV9 ASSVRQGPNTGELF
TRBJ1-2 TRBV24-1 ATSTGGSGPAGYT
TRBJ2-5 TRBV24-1 ATSDPSNSEETQY
TRBJ2-1 TRBV15 ATRWEGNEQF
TRBJ1-6 TRBV18 ASSPPGQGNSPLH
TRBJ2-7 TRBV27 ASGAGQNYEQY
TRBJ2-1 TRBV7-9 ASSLTSGSFNEQF
TRBJ2-3 TRBV6-2/TRBV6-3 ASSYSPAYTGRLSTDTQY